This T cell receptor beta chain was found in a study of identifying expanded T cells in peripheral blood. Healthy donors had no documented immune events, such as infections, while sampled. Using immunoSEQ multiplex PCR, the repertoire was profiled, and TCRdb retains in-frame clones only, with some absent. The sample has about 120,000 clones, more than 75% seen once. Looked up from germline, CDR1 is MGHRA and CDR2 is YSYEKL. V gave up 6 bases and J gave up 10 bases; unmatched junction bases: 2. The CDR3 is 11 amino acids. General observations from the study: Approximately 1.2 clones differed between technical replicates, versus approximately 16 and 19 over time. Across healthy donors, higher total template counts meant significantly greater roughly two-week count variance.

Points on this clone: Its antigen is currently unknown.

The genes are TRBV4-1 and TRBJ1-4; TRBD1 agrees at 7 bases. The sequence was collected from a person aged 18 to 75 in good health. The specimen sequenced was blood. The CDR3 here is CASRGQRKLFF. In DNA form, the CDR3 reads TGCGCCAGCAGGGGACAGCGAAAACTGTTTTTT.